This T cell receptor (beta chain) was observed in a study of CD8 T cells in Susac syndrome. The CDR3 length is 13 residues. Germline lookup yields CDR1 SQVTM and CDR2 ANQGSEA. V dropped 4 bases and J dropped 7; count of bases not matched to a gene: 6. The authors reverse transcribed 0.5 to 1 ug RNA with random hexamers. TCRdb reanalysed the immunoSEQ multiplex PCR reads using MiXCR and keeps one entry per CDR3 protein. Seen here are approximately 170,000 distinct CDR3 sequences, 94% observed once, and the top ten hold almost 0.095%. The source is a human donor with multiple sclerosis. The specimen sequenced was CD4+ T cells from PBMCs. This rearrangement joins TRBV29-1 to TRBJ2-1; TRBD1 matches at 8 bases. CDR3 in amino acids: CSVVQGAGNEQFF. In DNA, the CDR3 is TGCAGCGTTGTCCAGGGGGCGGGTAATGAGCAGTTCTTC.